The rows below give T cell receptor beta chains drawn from one sample of a study of Ad26.COV2.S vaccination and SARS-CoV-2 variants. Using immunoSEQ multiplex PCR, the repertoire was profiled, and TCRdb retains in-frame clones only, with some absent. The sample consists of about 680,000 clones, 70% to 90% of them appearing once. Material: peripheral blood, obtained in a trial of Ad26.COV2.S vaccine versus placebo. These receptors originate from a person aged 18-60 years who received the Ad26.COV2.S COVID-19 vaccine or a placebo. Both conserved end residues are part of each CDR3. The D gene is left open where the match is weak. The size of a clone is reported for some rows only, either as once, few or many, or as a class for expanded clones.

V	J	D	size	CDR3	DNA
TRBV5-1	TRBJ2-3	TRBD1	-	CASSRADRETDTQYF	TGCGCCAGCAGCCGCGCCGACAGGGAGACAGATACGCAGTATTTT
TRBV19	TRBJ1-2	TRBD1	-	CASNRQGDYGYTF	TGTGCCAGTAATAGACAGGGGGACTATGGCTACACCTTC
TRBV6-5	TRBJ2-2	-	-	CASAGHNTGELFF	TGTGCCAGCGCGGGACACAACACCGGGGAGCTGTTTTTT
TRBV12-3/TRBV12-4	TRBJ2-7	-	-	CASRVLGSYEQYF	TGTGCCAGCAGAGTACTAGGGTCCTACGAGCAGTACTTC
TRBV6-5	TRBJ2-5	-	once	CASRAGQGETQYF	TGTGCCAGCAGGGCGGGGCAGGGGGAGACCCAGTACTTC
TRBV27	TRBJ1-6	TRBD1	-	CASSLREGGDSPLHF	TGTGCCAGCAGTTTAAGGGAAGGGGGCGATTCACCCCTCCACTTT
TRBV3-1/TRBV3-2	TRBJ2-2	-	-	CASSQGGNTGELFF	TGTGCCAGCAGCCAGGGCGGGAACACCGGGGAGCTGTTTTTT
TRBV5-1	TRBJ1-1	TRBD1	-	CASSQGGGNTEAFF	TGCGCCAGCAGCCAAGGGGGCGGAAACACTGAAGCTTTCTTT
TRBV7-7	TRBJ2-1	-	-	CASSPRGGNEQFF	TGTGCCAGCAGCCCCAGGGGGGGCAATGAGCAGTTCTTC
TRBV5-1	TRBJ1-1	-	-	CASSQGRGNMNTEAFF	TGCGCCAGCAGCCAGGGACGCGGCAATATGAACACTGAAGCTTTCTTT
TRBV7-2	TRBJ2-7	TRBD2	-	CASSLYGGAYEQYF	TGTGCCAGCAGCTTATACGGGGGGGCTTACGAGCAGTACTTC
TRBV3-1/TRBV3-2	TRBJ2-1	TRBD2	-	CASSQQLAAQFF	TGTGCCAGCAGCCAACAACTAGCGGCGCAGTTCTTC
TRBV14	TRBJ2-1	TRBD2	-	CASSQASGRPNEQFF	TGTGCCAGCAGCCAAGCTAGCGGGAGGCCTAATGAGCAGTTCTTC
TRBV15	TRBJ1-5	-	once	CAAQEGYNQPQHF	TGTGCCGCCCAGGAAGGATACAATCAGCCCCAGCATTTT
TRBV6-5	TRBJ1-2	-	-	CASSYSLNGNYGYTF	TGTGCCAGCAGTTACTCACTCAATGGGAACTATGGCTACACCTTC
TRBV18	TRBJ1-4	-	-	CASSPGLGAMGKLFF	TGTGCCAGCTCACCGGGATTGGGGGCAATGGGAAAACTGTTTTTT
TRBV18	TRBJ1-1	-	once	CASSPLGGGTEAFF	TGTGCCAGCTCACCCCTAGGGGGTGGCACTGAAGCTTTCTTT
TRBV7-2	TRBJ2-5	-	-	CASSLVGRFGETQYF	TGTGCCAGCAGCTTAGTAGGCAGGTTTGGTGAGACCCAGTACTTC
TRBV11-2	TRBJ1-1	TRBD1	-	CASSRTGATEAFF	TGTGCCAGCAGCCGGACAGGGGCCACTGAAGCTTTCTTT
TRBV11-2	TRBJ2-1	-	-	CASSQGLANEQFF	TGTGCCAGCAGCCAGGGGCTAGCTAATGAGCAGTTCTTC
TRBV4-3	TRBJ2-1	-	-	CASSQDGGGNEQFF	TGCGCCAGCAGCCAAGATGGGGGAGGCAATGAGCAGTTCTTC
TRBV6-5	TRBJ2-1	TRBD2	-	CASSYSLTSSDEQFF	TGTGCCAGCAGTTACTCTTTGACTAGCAGCGATGAGCAGTTCTTC
TRBV6-5	TRBJ2-5	-	-	CASSTNTGRETQYF	TGTGCCAGCAGTACAAATACCGGACGGGAGACCCAGTACTTC
TRBV19	TRBJ2-7	-	once	CASSIAQKGDYEQYF	TGTGCCAGTAGTATAGCCCAGAAAGGAGACTACGAGCAGTACTTC
TRBV6-4	TRBJ2-3	TRBD2	-	CASTQRAGGPNTQYF	TGTGCCAGCACTCAGCGAGCGGGGGGTCCGAATACGCAGTATTTT
TRBV18	TRBJ1-4	-	-	CASSRGDRNEKLFF	TGTGCCAGCTCACGGGGGGATCGTAATGAAAAACTGTTTTTT
TRBV29-1	TRBJ2-1	-	-	CSVDLGSSYNEQFF	TGCAGCGTTGATCTGGGGAGCTCCTACAATGAGCAGTTCTTC
TRBV6-5	TRBJ2-1	-	-	CASNLQGDNEQFF	TGTGCCAGCAATTTACAGGGTGACAATGAGCAGTTCTTC